The rows below give T cell receptor beta chains drawn from one sample of a study of read filtering for tumor transcriptome and immune sequencing. One entry per CDR3 protein, called by TCRdb with MiXCR from the reads. The sample contains tens of thousands of distinct CDR3 sequences, approximately 20% of which appear only once. The specimen sequenced was a population of CD138-negative cells sorted from bone marrow. These TCRs come from a donor older than 35 with multiple myeloma. Both conserved end residues are part of each CDR3. The D gene is left open where the match is weak. Some rows have no size entry. The others give once, few or many, or a class for an expanded clone.

abundance	d_gene	v_gene	j_gene	CDR3nt	CDR3aa
many	TRBD2	TRBV7-6	TRBJ2-5	TGTGCCAGCAGCTCCACTAGCGGTGCGGAGACCCAGTACTTC	CASSSTSGAETQYF
NA	NA	TRBV18	TRBJ1-5	TGTGCCAGCTCACCACAGGAGGCAGTCAATCAGCCCCAGCATTTT	CASSPQEAVNQPQHF
many	TRBD1	TRBV20-1	TRBJ1-1	TGCAGTGCTAGAGACAGGGGACAGGGCGCTGAAGCTTTCTTT	CSARDRGQGAEAFF
NA	NA	TRBV7-9	TRBJ1-4	TGTGCCAGCACCCCGCCGGGACGGAGTAATGAAAAACTGTTTTTT	CASTPPGRSNEKLFF
many	TRBD2	TRBV29-1	TRBJ2-5	TGCAGCGTTGAAGGGATGTTGGTAGCGGGAGGGGAAGAGACCCAGTACTTC	CSVEGMLVAGGEETQYF
many	NA	TRBV24-1	TRBJ2-1	TGTGCCACCAGTGACCCTCAGGGGCTGGAGTGGTTCTTC	CATSDPQGLEWFF
many	NA	TRBV20-1	TRBJ2-6	TGCGGGGGAAAACAGGGAGCTGGGGCCAACGTCCTGACTTTC	CGGKQGAGANVLTF
many	TRBD1	TRBV28	TRBJ2-1	TGTGCCACCACGTACAGGGGGAATGAGCAGTTCTTC	CATTYRGNEQFF
many	TRBD1	TRBV20-1	TRBJ1-5	TGCAGTGCTAGAGCATCCAGGGGGTATCAGCCCCAGCATTTT	CSARASRGYQPQHF
NA	NA	TRBV4-1	TRBJ1-1	TGCGCCAGCAGCGGACGGACAGTGTATACTGAAGCTTTCTTT	CASSGRTVYTEAFF
NA	NA	TRBV19	TRBJ1-5	TGTGCCACCCGTCGGAAGGAGGGGATCAATCAGCCCCAGCATTTT	CATRRKEGINQPQHF
NA	NA	TRBV6-5	TRBJ2-3	TGTGCCAGCAGAGCTACCATCCCAGCCACAGATACGCAGTATTTT	CASRATIPATDTQYF
few	TRBD1	TRBV23-1	TRBJ2-1	TGCGCCAGCAGTGCACTGCCGGGACAGGGCAATAATGAGCAGTTCTTC	CASSALPGQGNNEQFF
many	TRBD2	TRBV6-1	TRBJ2-3	TGTGCCAGCAGTGAAGACCTTCGGGGGAGGGCCAGAGATACGCAGTATTTT	CASSEDLRGRARDTQYF
many	NA	TRBV7-9	TRBJ1-1	TGTGCCAGCAGCTTATCCTCCTGGGGTCTGAACACTGAAGCTTTCTTT	CASSLSSWGLNTEAFF
NA	TRBD2	TRBV20-1	TRBJ2-3	TGCAGTGGTGACAAGGGACTAGCGGGGGTCACAGATACGCAGTATTTT	CSGDKGLAGVTDTQYF
many	TRBD2	TRBV7-2	TRBJ2-7	TGTGCCAGCAGCTTAGCTAGCGGGGCGGCCTACGAGCAGTACTTC	CASSLASGAAYEQYF
many	NA	TRBV11-2	TRBJ2-6	TGTGCCAGCAGCTCCACATCTGGGGCCAACGTCCTGACTTTC	CASSSTSGANVLTF
NA	TRBD1	TRBV29-1	TRBJ2-5	TGCGGCGTTGAATCCCCAGGGGGCGTAACCACAGCTACCCGGCCCCAGTACTTC	CGVESPGGVTTATRPQYF
many	NA	TRBV29-1	TRBJ2-1	TGCAGCGCCAGTTCTAGCGCGAGCTCCTACAATGAGCAGTTCTTC	CSASSSASSYNEQFF
many	NA	TRBV12-5	TRBJ2-1	TGTGCTAGTGGTTCAGGGACCTCCGACTACAATGAGCAGTTCTTC	CASGSGTSDYNEQFF
NA	NA	TRBV3-1	TRBJ2-5	TGTGCCAGCAGCCGGAAGGGATACTACCAAGGGACCCAGTACTTC	CASSRKGYYQGTQYF
few	TRBD2	TRBV30	TRBJ2-3	TGTGCCTGGAGTGGACTAGCGGTCCCCGCAGATACGCAGTATTTT	CAWSGLAVPADTQYF
NA	TRBD2	TRBV25-1	TRBJ2-7	TGTGCCAGCAGTGAAAGTAGCGGGGGTGACGAGCAGTACTTC	CASSESSGGDEQYF
NA	TRBD1	TRBV7-2	TRBJ1-4	TGTGCCAGCAGCCCCCCGGGACAGCGGAATGAAAAACCGTTTTTT	CASSPPGQRNEKPFF
NA	NA	TRBV19	TRBJ2-2	TGTGCCAGTAGTATCAGGGCTTCGAACACCGGGGAGCTGTTTTTT	CASSIRASNTGELFF
many	NA	TRBV7-2	TRBJ2-1	TGTGCCAGCAGCTTAGGAACACCCAGCTACAATGAGCAGTTCTTC	CASSLGTPSYNEQFF
few	NA	TRBV19	TRBJ1-5	TGTGCCAGTAGTGGGACACCGTATAGCAATCAGCCCCAGCATTTT	CASSGTPYSNQPQHF